A selection of T cell receptor beta chains follows, all from one sample in a study of T cell responses to AZD1222 COVID-19 vaccine. Data came from immunoSEQ multiplex PCR; TCRdb stores just in-frame clones and leaves some out. The sample contains 95,000 to 150,000 clones, more than 80% of which appear only once. Sample: peripheral blood, taken on day 0 of AZD1222 vaccination. The receptor source for this set is an adult in good health. Each CDR3 is given with its conserved first and last residue. The D gene is left open where the match is weak. Some rows have no size entry. The others give once, few or many, or a class for an expanded clone.

J gene: TRBJ2-2; V gene: TRBV3-1/TRBV3-2; D gene: -; clone size: -; CDR3 protein: CASSRNTGELFF; CDR3 DNA: TGTGCCAGCAGCCGGAACACCGGGGAGCTGTTTTTT
J gene: TRBJ2-1; V gene: TRBV6-2/TRBV6-3; D gene: TRBD1; clone size: -; CDR3 protein: CASSQDRMVDEQFF; CDR3 DNA: TGTGCCAGCAGTCAGGACAGGATGGTCGATGAGCAGTTCTTC
J gene: TRBJ1-2; V gene: TRBV30; D gene: -; clone size: -; CDR3 protein: CAWRGSDVSGYTF; CDR3 DNA: TGTGCCTGGAGGGGATCGGACGTTAGTGGCTACACCTTC
J gene: TRBJ2-1; V gene: TRBV28; D gene: -; clone size: -; CDR3 protein: CASMRDEYNEQFF; CDR3 DNA: TGTGCCAGCATGAGGGACGAGTACAATGAGCAGTTCTTC
J gene: TRBJ2-7; V gene: TRBV28; D gene: -; clone size: -; CDR3 protein: CASNYLGEQYF; CDR3 DNA: TGTGCCAGCAACTATCTCGGCGAGCAGTACTTC
J gene: TRBJ2-6; V gene: TRBV10-3; D gene: TRBD1; clone size: -; CDR3 protein: CAISVTGGDGANVLTF; CDR3 DNA: TGTGCCATCAGTGTCACAGGGGGTGATGGGGCCAACGTCCTGACTTTC
J gene: TRBJ1-6; V gene: TRBV6-1; D gene: -; clone size: -; CDR3 protein: CASSAGHPSNNSPLHF; CDR3 DNA: TGTGCCAGCAGTGCTGGACACCCAAGCAATAATTCACCCCTCCACTTT
J gene: TRBJ1-6; V gene: TRBV28; D gene: -; clone size: -; CDR3 protein: CASSFSPRTGKNSPLHF; CDR3 DNA: TGTGCCAGCAGTTTTTCCCCCAGGACCGGAAAGAATTCACCCCTCCACTTT
J gene: TRBJ2-1; V gene: TRBV7-2; D gene: -; clone size: -; CDR3 protein: CASSSRGAKNEQFF; CDR3 DNA: TGTGCCAGCAGCTCCCGGGGCGCCAAGAATGAGCAGTTCTTC
J gene: TRBJ1-2; V gene: TRBV28; D gene: -; clone size: -; CDR3 protein: CASSPNDHWSYTF; CDR3 DNA: TGTGCCAGCAGTCCCAATGATCATTGGAGCTACACCTTC
J gene: TRBJ2-3; V gene: TRBV10-2; D gene: TRBD2; clone size: -; CDR3 protein: CASSPGTSTEVQYF; CDR3 DNA: TGCGCCAGCAGTCCCGGGACTAGCACCGAGGTGCAGTATTTT
J gene: TRBJ1-2; V gene: TRBV15; D gene: -; clone size: few; CDR3 protein: CATSRAGRNNYGYTF; CDR3 DNA: TGTGCCACCAGCAGAGCAGGACGGAATAACTATGGCTACACCTTC
J gene: TRBJ1-1; V gene: TRBV3-1/TRBV3-2; D gene: -; clone size: -; CDR3 protein: CASSQEVNTEAFF; CDR3 DNA: TGTGCCAGCAGCCAAGAGGTGAACACTGAAGCTTTCTTT
J gene: TRBJ2-2; V gene: TRBV5-1; D gene: -; clone size: -; CDR3 protein: CASSRGEAGELFF; CDR3 DNA: TGCGCCAGCAGTAGGGGTGAGGCCGGGGAGCTGTTTTTT
J gene: TRBJ2-1; V gene: TRBV7-3; D gene: -; clone size: -; CDR3 protein: CASSLTTYNEQFF; CDR3 DNA: TGTGCCAGCAGCCTAACAACCTACAATGAGCAGTTCTTC
J gene: TRBJ1-4; V gene: TRBV12-3/TRBV12-4; D gene: -; clone size: -; CDR3 protein: CASTNGTVRLFF; CDR3 DNA: TGTGCCAGCACCAATGGGACCGTTAGACTGTTTTTT
J gene: TRBJ2-7; V gene: TRBV5-1; D gene: -; clone size: -; CDR3 protein: CASSQAPGEAYEQYF; CDR3 DNA: TGCGCCAGCAGCCAAGCCCCCGGGGAAGCCTACGAGCAGTACTTC
J gene: TRBJ1-1; V gene: TRBV28; D gene: TRBD1; clone size: -; CDR3 protein: CASSFPPGTGLEAFF; CDR3 DNA: TGTGCCAGCAGTTTCCCACCGGGGACAGGCCTTGAAGCTTTCTTT
J gene: TRBJ1-3; V gene: TRBV6-4; D gene: -; clone size: few; CDR3 protein: CASSEQPPSGNTIYF; CDR3 DNA: TGTGCCAGCAGTGAGCAGCCTCCCTCTGGAAACACCATATATTTT
J gene: TRBJ1-2; V gene: TRBV7-9; D gene: -; clone size: -; CDR3 protein: CASSYNNRVNYGYTF; CDR3 DNA: TGTGCCAGCAGCTACAATAACAGGGTGAACTATGGCTACACCTTC
J gene: TRBJ1-1; V gene: TRBV6-2/TRBV6-3; D gene: -; clone size: -; CDR3 protein: CASSPTRRPRPGTEAFF; CDR3 DNA: TGTGCCAGCAGTCCAACTCGAAGGCCCCGCCCGGGCACTGAAGCTTTCTTT
J gene: TRBJ1-1; V gene: TRBV7-9; D gene: TRBD1; clone size: -; CDR3 protein: CASSRPSGTGHTEAFF; CDR3 DNA: TGTGCCAGCAGCCGCCCATCCGGGACAGGGCACACTGAAGCTTTCTTT
J gene: TRBJ2-7; V gene: TRBV11-1; D gene: -; clone size: -; CDR3 protein: CASRQKGYEQYF; CDR3 DNA: TGTGCCAGCAGACAAAAGGGCTACGAGCAGTACTTC
J gene: TRBJ2-3; V gene: TRBV13; D gene: TRBD1; clone size: -; CDR3 protein: CASSYYFPGQGARDTQYF; CDR3 DNA: TGTGCCAGCAGCTATTATTTTCCGGGACAGGGGGCGAGAGATACGCAGTATTTT
J gene: TRBJ1-1; V gene: TRBV7-2; D gene: -; clone size: -; CDR3 protein: CASSPGQPTVEAFF; CDR3 DNA: TGTGCCAGCAGCCCAGGACAGCCCACAGTTGAAGCTTTCTTT
J gene: TRBJ1-1; V gene: TRBV14; D gene: TRBD1; clone size: -; CDR3 protein: CASSPTGTEEAFF; CDR3 DNA: TGTGCCAGCAGCCCAACCGGGACAGAAGAAGCTTTCTTT
J gene: TRBJ2-7; V gene: TRBV29-1; D gene: -; clone size: -; CDR3 protein: CSVAGTSYEQYF; CDR3 DNA: TGCAGCGTTGCCGGGACCTCCTACGAGCAGTACTTC
J gene: TRBJ1-2; V gene: TRBV19; D gene: TRBD1; clone size: -; CDR3 protein: CASSSGTGAPYGYTF; CDR3 DNA: TGTGCCAGTAGTAGCGGGACAGGGGCCCCGTATGGCTACACCTTC
J gene: TRBJ1-5; V gene: TRBV2; D gene: -; clone size: -; CDR3 protein: CATATGRTSNQPQHF; CDR3 DNA: TGTGCCACGGCCACAGGTAGGACTAGCAATCAGCCCCAGCATTTT
J gene: TRBJ2-4; V gene: TRBV9; D gene: -; clone size: once; CDR3 protein: CASSPGTLAKNIQYF; CDR3 DNA: TGTGCCAGCAGCCCAGGGACTCTAGCCAAAAACATTCAGTACTTC
J gene: TRBJ1-1; V gene: TRBV5-4; D gene: -; clone size: -; CDR3 protein: CASSSRPVSMNTEAFF; CDR3 DNA: TGTGCCAGCAGCTCTAGGCCCGTGAGTATGAACACTGAAGCTTTCTTT
J gene: TRBJ2-2; V gene: TRBV10-2; D gene: TRBD2; clone size: -; CDR3 protein: CASEGLAGGAGELFF; CDR3 DNA: TGCGCCAGCGAGGGACTAGCGGGGGGCGCCGGGGAGCTGTTTTTT
J gene: TRBJ1-1; V gene: TRBV7-2; D gene: TRBD1; clone size: -; CDR3 protein: CASSQRQGGTEAFF; CDR3 DNA: TGTGCCAGCAGCCAACGACAGGGGGGGACTGAAGCTTTCTTT
J gene: TRBJ1-1; V gene: TRBV19; D gene: -; clone size: -; CDR3 protein: CASSILYEDMNTEAFF; CDR3 DNA: TGTGCCAGTAGTATACTGTATGAGGATATGAACACTGAAGCTTTCTTT
J gene: TRBJ2-7; V gene: TRBV29-1; D gene: -; clone size: -; CDR3 protein: CSVAVVLGDLSYEQYF; CDR3 DNA: TGCAGCGTTGCCGTTGTACTGGGGGATCTCTCCTACGAGCAGTACTTC
J gene: TRBJ2-7; V gene: TRBV29-1; D gene: -; clone size: -; CDR3 protein: CSVDWAGNEQYF; CDR3 DNA: TGCAGCGTTGACTGGGCAGGGAACGAGCAGTACTTC
J gene: TRBJ2-7; V gene: TRBV24-1; D gene: -; clone size: once; CDR3 protein: CATSDLVRGSYEQYF; CDR3 DNA: TGTGCCACCAGTGATTTGGTGAGAGGCTCCTACGAGCAGTACTTC
J gene: TRBJ1-6; V gene: TRBV10-3; D gene: TRBD1; clone size: -; CDR3 protein: CAISPQTGINSPLHF; CDR3 DNA: TGTGCCATCAGTCCCCAGACAGGGATCAATTCACCCCTCCACTTT
J gene: TRBJ2-7; V gene: TRBV7-9; D gene: TRBD1; clone size: -; CDR3 protein: CASSYGQGSYEQYF; CDR3 DNA: TGTGCCAGCAGCTACGGACAGGGATCCTACGAGCAGTACTTC
J gene: TRBJ2-7; V gene: TRBV7-2; D gene: TRBD1; clone size: -; CDR3 protein: CASSQDRGQTYEQYF; CDR3 DNA: TGTGCCAGCAGCCAAGACAGGGGGCAAACCTACGAGCAGTACTTC
J gene: TRBJ2-7; V gene: TRBV5-1; D gene: TRBD2; clone size: -; CDR3 protein: CASSQIAGVSYEQYF; CDR3 DNA: TGCGCCAGCAGCCAGATAGCGGGAGTTTCCTACGAGCAGTACTTC
J gene: TRBJ1-5; V gene: TRBV7-2; D gene: -; clone size: -; CDR3 protein: CASSPTGHSNQPQHF; CDR3 DNA: TGTGCCAGCAGCCCGACAGGTCATAGCAATCAGCCCCAGCATTTT
J gene: TRBJ2-7; V gene: TRBV28; D gene: TRBD2; clone size: -; CDR3 protein: CASSFWLAGTYEQYF; CDR3 DNA: TGTGCCAGCAGTTTTTGGCTAGCGGGGACCTACGAGCAGTACTTC
J gene: TRBJ2-1; V gene: TRBV5-5; D gene: TRBD1; clone size: -; CDR3 protein: CASSLGQGLTGEQFF; CDR3 DNA: TGTGCCAGCAGCCTGGGACAGGGCCTTACTGGTGAGCAGTTCTTC
J gene: TRBJ1-6; V gene: TRBV27; D gene: -; clone size: -; CDR3 protein: CASSLRTLISPLHF; CDR3 DNA: TGTGCCAGCAGTTTGAGGACATTGATTTCACCCCTCCACTTT
J gene: TRBJ2-6; V gene: TRBV5-4; D gene: TRBD1; clone size: -; CDR3 protein: CASSHGTANSGANVLTF; CDR3 DNA: TGTGCCAGCAGCCATGGGACAGCAAACTCTGGGGCCAACGTCCTGACTTTC
J gene: TRBJ2-5; V gene: TRBV2; D gene: TRBD1; clone size: few; CDR3 protein: CASSEARTGWTETQYF; CDR3 DNA: TGTGCCAGCAGTGAAGCCCGGACAGGATGGACAGAGACCCAGTACTTC
J gene: TRBJ1-5; V gene: TRBV2; D gene: -; clone size: -; CDR3 protein: CASRGPNQPQHF; CDR3 DNA: TGTGCCAGTCGAGGTCCCAATCAGCCCCAGCATTTT
J gene: TRBJ1-2; V gene: TRBV29-1; D gene: TRBD1; clone size: -; CDR3 protein: CSSEPGTGAGYGYTF; CDR3 DNA: TGCAGCTCCGAACCCGGGACAGGGGCTGGCTATGGCTACACCTTC
J gene: TRBJ1-4; V gene: TRBV18; D gene: -; clone size: -; CDR3 protein: CASSPPEGRNEKLFF; CDR3 DNA: TGTGCCAGCTCACCACCGGAGGGTCGAAATGAAAAACTGTTTTTT
J gene: TRBJ2-7; V gene: TRBV28; D gene: TRBD1; clone size: -; CDR3 protein: CASSPPTGASSYEQYF; CDR3 DNA: TGTGCCAGCAGTCCCCCAACAGGGGCTAGCTCCTACGAGCAGTACTTC
J gene: TRBJ2-5; V gene: TRBV5-3; D gene: TRBD2; clone size: many; CDR3 protein: CARSFTGPASGKETQYF; CDR3 DNA: TGTGCCAGAAGCTTCACCGGGCCGGCTAGCGGAAAAGAGACCCAGTACTTC